One and the same sample provided the 20 T cell receptor beta chains below, sequenced in a study of somatic mutations in cytotoxic T cells in rheumatoid arthritis (dated by TCRdb to about 2017). Receptor libraries were prepared by the immunoSEQ multiplex PCR assay. Here the immuneACCESS table is served through TCRdb, limited to in-frame sequences with V and J called. Missing clones are a known gap in these copies; in checked studies unresolved V genes cover under half, and the rest lacks a known reason. The sample includes some 19,000 clones, with about 80% observed a single time. The biggest ten clones account for over 9.5% of the sample. What was sequenced was CD8+ T cells sorted from blood. The receptors shown here come from a man between 18 and 29 years old with rheumatoid arthritis.

The chain recombines TRBV29-1 with TRBJ2-5, with 7 bases aligning to TRBD1. The CDR3 is 17 residues long. Trimming cost V 2 bases and J 4 bases; bases outside gene matches: 16. From germline, CDR1 is SQVTM and CDR2 ANQGSEA. The CDR3 here is CSVELWGDREGPETQYF. The CDR3 nucleotides are TGCAGCGTTGAACTGTGGGGAGACAGGGAAGGGCCAGAGACCCAGTACTTC.

The chain uses TRBV15 and TRBJ2-7, with 9 bases fitting TRBD1. V dropped 3 bases and J dropped 3; count of bases not matched to a gene: 12. Germline V CDR1 and CDR2: LNHNV, YYDKDF (reference sequence). CDR3 length: 17 residues. The CDR3: CATSSRGGQGKYYEQYF. The CDR3 nucleotides are TGTGCCACCAGCAGTAGGGGAGGACAGGGGAAATACTACGAGCAGTACTTC. Complete variable domain (other parts from reference TRBV15 and TRBJ2-7): DAMVIQNPRYQVTQFGKPVTLSCSQTLNHNVMYWYQQKSSQAPKLLFHYYDKDFNNEADTPDNFQSRRPNTSFCFLDIRSPGLGDTAMYLCATSSRGGQGKYYEQYFGPGTRLTVT.

This clone was picked up one time. The genes are TRBV5-1 and TRBJ2-3; 9 nucleotides agree with TRBD2. V shed 2 bases and J 0 bases; nucleotides not matched to a gene: 4. CDR1 is SGHRS, CDR2 YFSETQ, per germline. The CDR3 is made up of 16 amino acids. The CDR3 sequence is CASSFGGGASTDTQYF. The CDR3 nucleotides are TGCGCCAGCAGCTTCGGCGGGGGGGCTAGCACAGATACGCAGTATTTT. The variable domain in full, completed from reference TRBV5-1 and TRBJ2-3, reads KAGVTQTPRYLIKTRGQQVTLSCSPISGHRSVSWYQQTPGQGLQFLFEYFSETQRNKGNFPGRFSGRQFSNSRSEMNVSTLELGDSALYLCASSFGGGASTDTQYFGPGTRLTVL.

J is TRBJ2-1 and V is TRBV19; D is possibly TRBD1 or TRBD2 (5 bases each). Trimming pared 3 bases from V and 5 bases from J, leaving 11 bases between. Per germline, CDR1 LNHDA and CDR2 SQIVND (reference sequence). The CDR3 runs to 14 residues. CDR3 DNA sequence: TGTGCCAGTAGTATTAGGGACCGGAACAATGAGCAGTTCTTC. Translation gives CASSIRDRNNEQFF. Full variable domain (remainder filled in from reference TRBV19 and TRBJ2-1): DGGITQSPKYLFRKEGQNVTLSCEQNLNHDAMYWYRQDPGQGLRLIYYSQIVNDFQKGDIAEGYSVSREKKESFPLTVTSAQKNPTAFYLCASSIRDRNNEQFFGPGTRLTVL.

This clone was observed a single time. V and J are TRBV7-9 and TRBJ2-7, with 7 positions matching TRBD1. After removal of 7 bases from V and 6 bases from J, the junction contained 9 bases not matched to a gene. The CDR3 is 13 residues long. Germline CDR1 and CDR2: SEHNR and FQNEAQ (reference sequence). CDR3 residues: CASTGQVYPEQYF. The CDR3 DNA is TGTGCCAGCACCGGACAGGTTTACCCCGAGCAGTACTTC.

V gene TRBV9 combines with J gene TRBJ2-2; 8 bases line up with TRBD2. Unmatched junction bases numbered 7, after V lost 0 bases and J lost 6 bases. Per the germline V gene, CDR1 is SGDLS and CDR2 is YYNGEE. The CDR3 has 16 residues. CDR3 nucleotides: TGTGCCAGCAGCGTAGACGGGGGGGCATCTGCCGGGGAGCTGTTTTTT. As protein: CASSVDGGASAGELFF.

This chain links TRBV7-2 with TRBJ1-1; D unresolved. The CDR3 has 13 amino acids. The germline V and J ends were trimmed by 5 bases and 1 base, with 8 bases remaining between them. CDR1 SGHTA and CDR2 FQGNSA come from the germline V gene. CDR3 DNA sequence: TGTGCCAGCAGCCTTCACCCGAACACTGAAGCTTTCTTT. Translating gives CASSLHPNTEAFF.

The V and J genes are TRBV2 and TRBJ2-5; the D gene is possibly TRBD2 (6 bases). Germline CDR1 is SNHLY and CDR2 is FYNNEI. This CDR3 is built from 14 residues. V dropped 10 bases and J dropped 5 bases, with 20 bases sitting between them. The CDR3 spells CAILPGGITETQYF. Here the CDR3 DNA reads TGTGCCATCTTACCCGGGGGAATTACGGAGACCCAGTACTTC.

The V gene is TRBV13, the J gene TRBJ2-1; D might be TRBD2 (6 bases). Germline V gives CDR1 PRHDT, CDR2 FYEKMQ (reference sequence). The V end lost 3 bases, the J end lost 5 bases, and 14 bases lay between the germline ends. The CDR3 runs to 15 residues. CDR3 sequence (DNA): TGTGCCAGCAGCTTCGGGCGGGGTCAGGACAATGAGCAGTTCTTC. It is translated as CASSFGRGQDNEQFF.

The CDR3 is CASRGQVETQYF. CDR3 bases: TGTGCCAGCAGGGGACAGGTGGAGACCCAGTACTTC. The chain has TRBV25-1 and TRBJ2-5; 8 bases are a match to TRBD1. Germline loops: CDR1 MGHDK, CDR2 SYGVNS. The length of the CDR3 is 12 residues. After removal of 6 bases from V and 5 bases from J, the junction contained 2 bases not matched to a gene.

The CDR3 protein is CASSLGFHPDNEQFF. The CDR3 nucleotides are TGTGCCAGCAGCTTAGGTTTCCACCCGGACAATGAGCAGTTCTTC. The J gene is TRBJ2-1, the V gene TRBV7-9; no firm D call. Germline CDR1 reads SEHNR; CDR2 reads FQNEAQ (reference sequence). V lost 1 base, J lost 5 bases, and 12 bases lay in between. The CDR3 has 15 residues.

This clone was detected only a few times. The chain has TRBV5-4 and TRBJ2-7, with D possibly TRBD1 on 5 matching bases. The CDR3 spans 13 residues. Germline-derived CDR1 and CDR2 are SGHNT and YYREEE (reference sequence). The V and J ends lost 4 bases and 0 bases respectively, with 8 bases between them. CDR3 amino acids: CASSLTASYEQYF. The CDR3 nucleotides read TGTGCCAGCAGCCTGACAGCCTCCTACGAGCAGTACTTC. The full variable domain, with the rest looked up from reference TRBV5-4 and TRBJ2-7, is ETGVTQSPTHLIKTRGQQVTLRCSSQSGHNTVSWYQQALGQGPQFIFQYYREEENGRGNFPPRFSGLQFPNYSSELNVNALELDDSALYLCASSLTASYEQYFGPGTRLTVT.

The V and J genes are TRBV19 and TRBJ1-1; D is ambiguous. V was cut by 1 base and J by 5 bases, with 11 bases left in between. The CDR3 contains 14 residues. Germline V gene data show CDR1 as LNHDA and CDR2 as SQIVND (reference sequence). The CDR3 region has the DNA TGTGCCAGTAGTATAGCGGTGGCAGCAACTGAAGCTTTCTTT. Its translation: CASSIAVAATEAFF.

The chain employs TRBV28 and TRBJ1-3, with D possibly being TRBD1 (6 bases). This CDR3 region has 15 residues. Germline V gives CDR1 MDHEN, CDR2 SYDVKM. Trimming removed 8 bases from V and 0 bases from J, with 14 bases in between. The CDR3 region has the DNA TGTGCCAGCCAGTTTGGACAGCACTCTGGAAACACCATATATTTT. Its translation is CASQFGQHSGNTIYF.

V and J are TRBV4-3 and TRBJ2-2; 11 bases agree with TRBD2. Germline V gives CDR1 LGHNA, CDR2 YSLEER. The CDR3 is 16 amino acids. V lost 4 bases, J lost 7 bases, and 8 bases stayed unmatched. This CDR3 reads CASSPLAGGRSGELFF. DNA of the CDR3: TGCGCCAGCAGCCCCTTAGCGGGGGGGCGTAGCGGGGAGCTGTTTTTT.

This clone was detected only a few times. The V and J genes are TRBV30 and TRBJ1-4; D is uncertain. Per the germline V gene, CDR1 is GTSNPN and CDR2 is SVGIG (reference sequence). With 0 bases removed from V and 8 bases from J, the gap between germline ends came to 10 bases. This CDR3 contains 13 residues. In DNA form, the CDR3 reads TGTGCCTGGAGTGTACCGGTGGAAGAAAAACTGTTTTTT. It yields the protein CAWSVPVEEKLFF.

The chain recombines TRBV7-2 with TRBJ2-2; the D gene is possibly TRBD1 (5 bases). CDR1 SGHTA and CDR2 FQGNSA come from the germline V gene. V lost 3 bases and J 3 bases, leaving 14 bases between the germline ends. The CDR3 has 16 amino acids. The CDR3: CASSFRSREHTGELFF. The DNA for the CDR3 is TGTGCCAGCAGCTTTCGTAGCAGGGAACACACCGGGGAGCTGTTTTTT.

The chain links TRBV29-1 to TRBJ2-1; 7 nucleotides align to TRBD1. The germline gives CDR1 SQVTM, CDR2 ANQGSEA. J gave up 2 bases and V 7 bases, and 5 bases lay outside the gene matches. The CDR3 covers 13 residues. The CDR3 sequence is CSAGDSPYNEQFF. The CDR3 bases are TGCAGCGCCGGGGACAGCCCCTACAATGAGCAGTTCTTC.

V gene TRBV7-2 combines with J gene TRBJ2-1, with 8 bases lining up with TRBD2. The CDR3 runs to 15 residues. V was clipped by 3 bases and J by 5 bases; unmatched bases: 6. The germline V gene has CDR1 SGHTA and CDR2 FQGNSA. The chain's CDR3 is CASSFLAGRDNEQFF. The CDR3, as DNA: TGTGCCAGCAGCTTTCTAGCGGGTCGAGACAATGAGCAGTTCTTC.

V gene TRBV7-2 combines with J gene TRBJ1-2, with 9 bases that match TRBD1. Germline values: CDR1 SGHTA, CDR2 FQGNSA. V gave up 1 base and J gave up 4 bases; unmatched junction bases: 7. This CDR3 comprises 16 residues. The CDR3 sequence: CASSLGDGQGSYGYTF. The DNA for the CDR3 is TGTGCCAGCAGCTTAGGGGACGGACAGGGGAGCTATGGCTACACCTTC.